A single sample is the source of the 30 T cell receptor beta chains below, sequenced in a study of T cells after yellow fever vaccination. TCRdb reprocessed the 5' RACE reads via MiXCR and lists one record per CDR3 protein. The repertoire holds more than 90,000 distinct CDR3 sequences, with roughly 8.9% as singletons. The sequences come from CD8+ T cells sorted from PBMCs, collected 45 days after the yellow fever booster vaccination. The origin of the receptors is a man aged 30 to 39 who received the YFV17D yellow fever vaccine.

The rearrangement uses TRBV10-1 and TRBJ2-2, with a weak D call TRBD1 (6 bases). The germline V gene encodes CDR1 WNHNN and CDR2 SYGVQD (reference sequence). The germline V and J ends were trimmed by 2 bases and 5 bases, with 6 bases remaining between them. The CDR3 sequence is 13 residues long. CDR3 residues: CASSETGTGELFF. The CDR3 nucleotides are TGCGCCAGCAGTGAGACAGGGACCGGGGAGCTGTTTTTT.

The gene calls are TRBV20-1 and TRBJ2-7; no firm D call. This CDR3 region has 11 residues. V lost 5 bases to trimming and J lost 0 bases, with 5 bases between them. The germline V gene has CDR1 DFQATT and CDR2 SNEGSKA (reference sequence). CDR3 residues: CSALRSYEQYF. CDR3 nucleotides: TGCAGTGCTCTGCGCTCCTACGAGCAGTACTTC.

V and J are TRBV20-1 and TRBJ2-3, with TRBD2 matching over 10 bases. V dropped 5 bases and J dropped 11; count of bases not matched to a gene: 22. The V gene's germline CDR1 is DFQATT and CDR2 SNEGSKA (reference sequence). The CDR3 covers 17 residues. CDR3 in amino acids: CSAPAWGAGGPGGMQYF. CDR3 nucleotides: TGCAGTGCTCCTGCCTGGGGAGCGGGAGGGCCAGGAGGCATGCAGTATTTT.

This clonotype was seen a few times. The rearrangement links TRBV5-4 to TRBJ2-1; TRBD2 aligns across 11 bases. The CDR3 runs to 14 residues. V lost 0 bases and J lost 10; bases outside the gene matches: 3. CDR1 is SGHNT and CDR2 is YYREEE in the germline V gene (reference sequence). This CDR3 is CASSLAVAGGEQFF. The CDR3 region has the DNA TGTGCCAGCAGCTTGGCCGTAGCGGGGGGGGAGCAGTTCTTC.

This clonotype was detected many times. The CDR3 protein is CASSRDWTYEQYF. The CDR3 bases are TGTGCCAGCAGTCGGGACTGGACCTACGAGCAGTACTTC. The rearrangement links TRBV7-2 to TRBJ2-7; D is possibly TRBD2 (6 bases). The germline V gene encodes CDR1 SGHTA and CDR2 FQGNSA. V lost 6 bases to trimming and J lost 2 bases, with 11 bases between them. There are 13 residues in the CDR3.

The chain is built from TRBV5-1 and TRBJ2-7; D tentatively reads TRBD1 or TRBD2 (6 bases each). The CDR3 totals 14 residues. Germline V gene lookup returns CDR1 SGHRS and CDR2 YFSETQ. V was clipped by 1 base and J by 6 bases, with 14 bases between them. DNA of the CDR3: TGCGCCAGCAGCTTGTCGGGTGGGGGGCCCGAGCAGTACTTC. This sequence encodes CASSLSGGGPEQYF.

The gene calls are TRBV2 and TRBJ2-7; 7 positions match TRBD1. The CDR3 covers 14 residues. V trimming: 5 bases; J trimming: 4 bases; junction bases outside the gene matches: 8. Germline V gives CDR1 SNHLY, CDR2 FYNNEI. The CDR3 DNA sequence: TGTGCCAGCAGTTCAGACAGGGCCCTATACGAGCAGTACTTC. It is translated as CASSSDRALYEQYF.

This clonotype occurred many times. V is TRBV10-2 and J is TRBJ2-5; 8 bases are a match to TRBD1. The CDR3 has 15 residues. V gave up 3 bases and J gave up 2 bases; unmatched junction bases: 5. The germline gives CDR1 WSHSY, CDR2 SAAADI. This chain's CDR3 is CASSDGGTGQETQYF. The CDR3 DNA follows: TGCGCCAGCAGTGATGGGGGGACAGGACAAGAGACCCAGTACTTC.

This clonotype was seen ten or more times. The chain joins TRBV9 to TRBJ2-1; a possible D gene is TRBD1 (6 bases). The CDR3 loop spans 11 amino acids. Germline V lookup: CDR1 SGDLS, CDR2 YYNGEE. Trimming pared 4 bases from V and 12 bases from J, leaving 11 bases between. The DNA of the CDR3 is TGTGCCAGCAGCCCAGGGGACCGGCAGTTCTTC. It is translated as CASSPGDRQFF.

The table lists this clonotype with many counts. CDR3: CASSLEGWGTDTQYF. CDR3 bases: TGTGCCAGCAGCTTAGAGGGATGGGGCACAGATACGCAGTATTTT. The chain links TRBV7-2 to TRBJ2-3; D not resolved. The CDR3 extends over 15 amino acids. V was pared by 1 base and J by 1 base, with 9 bases between. The germline V gene encodes CDR1 SGHTA and CDR2 FQGNSA.

This chain connects TRBV20-1 to TRBJ2-7, with 12 bases fitting TRBD2. Per germline, CDR1 DFQATT and CDR2 SNEGSKA (reference sequence). This CDR3 comprises 17 residues. Losses at the gene ends were 0 bases for V and 5 bases for J; bases not matched to a gene: 11. CDR3 nucleotides: TGCAGTGCTAGAGATCCCCAACGACTAGCGGGAGCTGACGAGCAGTACTTC. It specifies CSARDPQRLAGADEQYF.

This rearrangement joins TRBV4-2 to TRBJ2-7, with TRBD2 matching 12 bases. Trimming took 0 bases from V and 2 from J; bases not matched to a gene: 23. The germline CDR1 and CDR2 sequences are LGHNA and YNFKEQ. The CDR3 totals 23 residues. As DNA, the CDR3 is TGTGCCAGCAGCCAAGATCGACTAGCGGGAGACCCTGACATACAAGACACGGCCTACGAGCAGTACTTC. Its translation: CASSQDRLAGDPDIQDTAYEQYF.

J is TRBJ2-1 and V is TRBV2, with D unresolved. This CDR3 has 13 amino acids. Trimming took 10 bases from V and 10 from J, leaving 20 bases between them. Per germline, CDR1 SNHLY and CDR2 FYNNEI. CDR3: CAILDSWRWEQFF. The DNA of the CDR3 is TGTGCCATTCTCGATTCCTGGCGTTGGGAGCAGTTCTTC.

Ten or more counts support this clonotype. The chain couples TRBV9 to TRBJ2-1, with TRBD2 matching over 13 bases. The germline V gene has CDR1 SGDLS and CDR2 YYNGEE. This CDR3 region has 16 residues. V shed 3 bases and J 8 bases; nucleotides not matched to a gene: 8. CDR3 sequence reads: CASSGGLAGVLHEQFF. In DNA form, the CDR3 reads TGTGCCAGCAGCGGTGGACTAGCGGGAGTATTACATGAGCAGTTCTTC.

This clonotype appeared many times. The J gene is TRBJ2-3, the V gene TRBV20-1; perhaps TRBD1 as D (5 bases). In germline, CDR1 is DFQATT, CDR2 SNEGSKA (reference sequence). Trimming removed 3 bases from V and 4 bases from J, with 20 bases in between. This CDR3 spans 16 amino acids. CDR3 residues: CSASAVAGHIADTQYF. The CDR3 DNA reads as TGCAGTGCTAGTGCGGTAGCAGGGCACATAGCAGATACGCAGTATTTT.

This clonotype occurred many times. This chain links TRBV15 with TRBJ2-7, with 7 positions matching TRBD1. The CDR3 is 14 amino acids. CDR1 is LNHNV, CDR2 YYDKDF, per germline (reference sequence). With V trimmed by 5 bases and J by 4 bases, 8 bases remained unmatched. For the CDR3, the DNA is TGTGCCACCAGCTCAATCGGGACAGCATACGAGCAGTACTTC. Its protein is CATSSIGTAYEQYF.

This clonotype appeared a few times. One end of the junction fails to match germline, which may point to a read error. This chain connects TRBV29-1 to TRBJ2-1, with TRBD2 matching 12 bases. Per germline, CDR1 SQVTM and CDR2 ANQGSEA. The CDR3 loop spans 18 amino acids. The CDR3 DNA is TGCAGCGCTGAAGGCACTAGCGGGGGGATAATAAAATACAATGAGCAGTTCTTC. Encoded protein: CSAEGTSGGIIKYNEQFF.

Comments on this clonotype: Just one base apart from a much larger clone, this may be a read error. V and J are TRBV6-2 or TRBV6-3 and TRBJ2-1; TRBD2 is a possible D gene (6 bases). The CDR3 length is 15 residues. CDR1 is MNHEY, CDR2 SVGEGT, per germline. CDR3 sequence (DNA): TGTGCCAGCAGTTATGCGGGAAGCTCCTGCAATGAGCAGTTCTTC. Translated: CASSYAGSSCNEQFF.

In its sample, this clonotype was seen many times. J is TRBJ2-7 and V is TRBV27; 10 nucleotides align to TRBD2. Germline V CDR1 and CDR2: MNHEY, SMNVEV (reference sequence). The V and J ends lost 1 base and 4 bases, in that order; junction bases with no gene match: 10. The CDR3 is 17 amino acids. The CDR3 region has the DNA TGTGCCAGCAGTTTATTTCCCCCCGGGACTAGCGTATACGAGCAGTACTTC. It specifies CASSLFPPGTSVYEQYF.

Only a few counts were recorded for this clonotype. The rearrangement uses TRBV12-3 or TRBV12-4 and TRBJ1-2; 7 bases are shared with TRBD1. With 5 bases clipped from V and 8 bases from J, the junction kept 11 bases outside the gene matches. The CDR3 has 14 amino acids. The CDR3 DNA reads TGTGCCAGCAGTCCTACCTCAGGGGGTTTAGGCTACACCTTC. Its translation: CASSPTSGGLGYTF.

This clonotype was counted only a few times. The V call is TRBV4-2, the J call TRBJ1-2; weak D call: TRBD1 (5 bases). Trimming stripped 0 bases from V and 4 bases from J, with 6 bases between. Germline CDR1 and CDR2: LGHNA and YNFKEQ. The CDR3 is 13 amino acids. CDR3 nucleotides: TGTGCCAGCAGCCAAGAGACAGTCTATGGCTACACCTTC. Translating gives CASSQETVYGYTF.

A few counts support this clonotype. The chain uses TRBV27 and TRBJ1-1; D uncertain. V was cut by 5 bases and J by 0 bases, with 7 bases left in between. Germline V gene data show CDR1 as MNHEY and CDR2 as SMNVEV (reference sequence). The CDR3 consists of 13 residues. The CDR3 DNA sequence: TGTGCCAGCAGTCCGGGAATGAACACTGAAGCTTTCTTT. Its translation is CASSPGMNTEAFF.

This clonotype was found many times. The chain employs TRBV14 and TRBJ1-1; 8 nucleotides line up with TRBD1. The germline V gene has CDR1 SGHDN and CDR2 FVKESK. J lost 4 bases, V lost 5 bases, and 6 bases had no gene match. This CDR3 is 14 amino acids long. This CDR3 is CASSTHRGTTEAFF. The CDR3 DNA reads as TGTGCCAGCAGCACTCACAGGGGGACCACTGAAGCTTTCTTT.

This clonotype was counted ten times or more. This rearrangement joins TRBV27 to TRBJ2-1, with 10 bases identical to TRBD2. The junction had 3 bases not matched to a gene; V was cut back by 4 bases and J by 3 bases. From germline, CDR1 is MNHEY and CDR2 SMNVEV (reference sequence). This CDR3 has 15 residues. CDR3 in DNA: TGTGCCAGCAGTTCTGAGCGGGAGGGCTACAATGAGCAGTTCTTC. Its translation: CASSSEREGYNEQFF.

This clonotype was counted at least ten times. V and J are TRBV12-3 or TRBV12-4 and TRBJ2-7; D gene ambiguous. Trimming removed 3 bases at V and 5 bases at J, with 5 bases between. The CDR3 spans 11 residues. CDR3 DNA: TGTGCCAGCAGTTTGGACCACGAGCAGTACTTC. It specifies CASSLDHEQYF.

The V call is TRBV9, the J call TRBJ2-1; the D gene is possibly TRBD1 (5 bases). CDR1 SGDLS and CDR2 YYNGEE come from the germline V gene. The CDR3 loop spans 15 amino acids. Trimming took 1 base from V and 8 from J, leaving 16 bases between them. CDR3 sequence: CASSVLGRALDEQFF. As DNA, the CDR3 is TGTGCCAGCAGCGTATTGGGCAGGGCCCTTGATGAGCAGTTCTTC. Full variable domain (remainder filled in from reference TRBV9 and TRBJ2-1): DSGVTQTPKHLITATGQRVTLRCSPRSGDLSVYWYQQSLDQGLQFLIQYYNGEERAKGNILERFSAQQFPDLHSELNLSSLELGDSALYFCASSVLGRALDEQFFGPGTRLTVL.

Worth noting for this clonotype: Since a much larger clone is just one base distant, this may be a read error. This chain links TRBV12-3 or TRBV12-4 with TRBJ2-1; D unresolved. This CDR3 has 11 amino acids. V lost 4 bases and J 8 bases, leaving 6 bases between the germline ends. CDR3 bases: TGTGCCAGCAGTTGTATGGATGAGCAGTTCTTC. Translated: CASSCMDEQFF.

This clonotype was picked up many times. The V and J genes are TRBV28 and TRBJ2-7; 12 bases map to TRBD2. Germline V lookup: CDR1 MDHEN, CDR2 SYDVKM. This CDR3 has 16 residues. V lost 5 bases, J lost 3 bases, and 8 bases stayed unmatched. This CDR3 is CASSPLTSGSIYEQYF. In DNA, the CDR3 is TGTGCCAGCAGTCCGCTGACTAGCGGGAGTATCTACGAGCAGTACTTC.

In this sample, this clonotype turned up many times. This CDR3 is CASSQGPGDSGSSYNEQFF. CDR3 DNA sequence: TGCGCCAGCAGCCAAGGCCCCGGAGATAGCGGGAGTTCGTACAATGAGCAGTTCTTC. The chain has TRBV4-3 and TRBJ2-1, with 9 bases fitting TRBD2. Per germline, CDR1 LGHNA and CDR2 YSLEER. V was clipped by 1 base and J by 4 bases; unmatched bases: 14. The CDR3 runs 19 residues.

This clonotype was found many times. This sequence joins TRBV20-1 and TRBJ1-1; TRBD1 matches at 7 bases. J gave up 8 bases and V 5 bases, and 11 bases lay outside the gene matches. This CDR3 contains 13 residues. Germline-derived CDR1 and CDR2 are DFQATT and SNEGSKA (reference sequence). CDR3 loop: CSASDIGTAEAFF. In nucleotides, the CDR3 is TGCAGTGCTTCCGACATAGGGACAGCCGAAGCTTTCTTT.